The 26 T cell receptor beta chains given below trace back to one sample, sequenced in a study of T cell repertoires in cytomegalovirus infection (dated 2019 in TCRdb). The instrument was an Illumina HiSeq 1500. The public sequencing data were trimmed at Q25 with fastp and processed into clonotypes with MiXCR by TCRdb, which kept only in-frame beta chains. Rows with a matching CDR3 protein are joined into one entry that keeps the most common DNA and genes. In this sample the table shows 250,000 to 300,000 distinct CDR3 sequences, roughly an eighth of which occur a single time. The ten largest clones add up to 7% to 9.5% of the sample. Sequencing was done on a sample of PBMCs. The receptors here all came from a human donor in good health (CMV status not recorded). Some clones in this sample may be carry-over from other donors' samples.

This clonotype was seen only a few times. The chain links TRBV6-2 or TRBV6-3 to TRBJ2-1; TRBD2 matches at 10 bases. V shed 5 bases, J shed 9 bases, and the junction held 13 bases outside the gene matches. CDR1 is MNHEY and CDR2 is SVGEGT in the germline V gene. This CDR3 comprises 16 residues. CDR3 DNA sequence: TGTGCCAGCAGTAACCCCAGAGCGGGAGGGCCCGGTGAGCAGTTCTTC. It yields the protein CASSNPRAGGPGEQFF.

This clonotype was counted between two and nine times. V usage is TRBV29-1 and J usage is TRBJ2-3, with D tentatively TRBD1 (5 bases). CDR1 SQVTM and CDR2 ANQGSEA come from the germline V gene. Deletions cut 7 bases from V and 4 bases from J, with 12 bases between. The CDR3 contains 12 residues. In DNA, the CDR3 is TGCAGCGGGTGGGGCAAGCCAGATACGCAGTATTTT. This translates into CSGWGKPDTQYF.

This clonotype was seen at least ten times. V and J are TRBV7-2 and TRBJ1-6; D perhaps matches TRBD1 (6 bases). Trimming shortened V by 3 bases and J by 5 bases, and 11 bases separated the two germline ends. The CDR3 has 15 residues. Germline V CDR1 and CDR2: SGHTA, FQGNSA. CDR3 sequence: CASSLLTGNNSPLHF. CDR3 DNA: TGTGCCAGCAGCTTGTTGACAGGAAATAATTCACCCCTCCACTTT.

The chain uses TRBV5-5 and TRBJ2-3, with D possibly matching TRBD1 (5 bases). The CDR3 is made up of 16 amino acids. CDR1 and CDR2 (germline): SGHKS, YYEKEE (reference sequence). V gave up 5 bases and J gave up 1 base, with 17 bases separating them. In DNA form, the CDR3 reads TGTGCCAGCAGTTCCCGGCGCAGGGATGGCACAGATACGCAGTATTTT. Its protein product is CASSSRRRDGTDTQYF.

This clonotype occurred a few times. This chain joins TRBV6-6 and TRBJ1-5; TRBD1 is a possible D gene (5 bases). V gave up 7 bases and J gave up 0 bases, with 13 bases separating them. CDR1 MNHNY and CDR2 SVGAGI come from the germline V gene (reference sequence). This CDR3 region has 15 residues. The CDR3 bases are TGTGCCAGCATGGCACAGGTGAGTAGCAATCAGCCCCAGCATTTT. It specifies CASMAQVSSNQPQHF.

The chain joins TRBV28 to TRBJ1-4; D remains ambiguous. Germline CDR1 MDHEN, CDR2 SYDVKM. Deletions cut 5 bases from V and 0 bases from J, with 13 bases between. This CDR3 contains 16 residues. The CDR3 DNA follows: TGTGCCAGCAGTCCTCGGACCGTCGCAACTAATGAAAAACTGTTTTTT. Translating it yields CASSPRTVATNEKLFF. Drawing the rest from reference TRBV28 and TRBJ1-4, the complete variable domain is DVKVTQSSRYLVKRTGEKVFLECVQDMDHENMFWYRQDPGLGLRLIYFSYDVKMKEKGDIPEGYSVSREKKERFSLILESASTNQTSMYLCASSPRTVATNEKLFFGSGTQLSVL.

In this sample, this clonotype turned up many times. The chain has TRBV6-8 and TRBJ2-5; perhaps TRBD2 as D (5 bases). This CDR3 is built from 15 residues. Germline-derived CDR1 and CDR2 are MNHGY and SAAAGT. With 6 bases removed from V and 4 bases from J, the gap between germline ends came to 18 bases. For the CDR3, the DNA is TGTGCCAGCAGCTCCCGAGGGCCTCCGTCAGAGACCCAGTACTTC. Protein: CASSSRGPPSETQYF.

This clonotype was recorded at least ten times. This sequence joins TRBV25-1 and TRBJ1-2; D remains unclear. Germline assignment: CDR1 MGHDK and CDR2 SYGVNS. The ends were cut back, 4 bases at V and 2 bases at J, with 2 bases in the middle. The CDR3 has 11 amino acids. The CDR3 is CASSVNYGYTF. DNA for the CDR3: TGTGCCAGCAGTGTGAACTATGGCTACACCTTC.

This clonotype turned up a few times. The V call is TRBV6-5, the J call TRBJ2-7, with a tentative D call TRBD1 (7 bases). The CDR3 covers 11 residues. V was pared by 4 bases and J by 10 bases, with 11 bases between. Looked up from germline, CDR1 is MNHEY and CDR2 is SVGAGI. The CDR3 nucleotides read TGTGCCAGCAGTTCAGGGGGAGGACAGTACTTC. Amino acids: CASSSGGGQYF.

This clonotype was counted ten times or more. This chain connects TRBV7-2 to TRBJ2-1, with TRBD1 as a possible D gene (5 bases). The germline CDR1 and CDR2 sequences are SGHTA and FQGNSA. The CDR3 contains 14 residues. V shed 1 base and J shed 12 bases, with 16 bases lying between them. The CDR3 DNA sequence: TGTGCCAGCAGCTTAGAAGGGGCCCTGCATCGGCAGTTCTTC. It specifies CASSLEGALHRQFF.

There are a few counts of this clonotype. The chain has TRBV11-3 and TRBJ2-1; D not certain. The germline V and J ends were trimmed by 3 bases and 5 bases, with 14 bases remaining between them. The germline CDR1 and CDR2 sequences are SGHNT and YENEEA. The CDR3 extends over 15 amino acids. This chain's CDR3 is CASSLNHGSHNEQFF. CDR3 nucleotide sequence: TGTGCCAGCAGCTTGAATCACGGCAGTCACAATGAGCAGTTCTTC. Looking up the rest from reference TRBV11-3 and TRBJ2-1 gives the full variable domain: EAGVVQSPRYKIIEKKQPVAFWCNPISGHNTLYWYLQNLGQGPELLIRYENEEAVDDSQLPKDRFSAERLKGVDSTLKIQPAELGDSAVYLCASSLNHGSHNEQFFGPGTRLTVL.

This clonotype was seen a few times. The chain uses TRBV2 and TRBJ2-1, with 11 bases aligning to TRBD2. The ends lost 6 bases at V and 0 bases at J; junction bases unmatched: 10. Germline values: CDR1 SNHLY, CDR2 FYNNEI. The CDR3 contains 18 residues. The chain's CDR3 is CASRDGTSGPPSYNEQFF. In DNA form, the CDR3 reads TGTGCCAGCAGGGACGGGACTAGCGGACCACCCTCCTACAATGAGCAGTTCTTC.

The gene calls are TRBV7-8 and TRBJ2-1; D might be TRBD2 (6 bases). Looked up from germline, CDR1 is SGHVS and CDR2 is FQNEAQ. Trimming cost V 8 bases and J 3 bases, with 14 bases left between them. The CDR3 has 14 amino acids. In nucleotides, the CDR3 is TGTGCCAGCGGTAGGGAGGCCGACTACAATGAGCAGTTCTTC. Its translation is CASGREADYNEQFF.

Note on this clonotype: Given a much more abundant clone one base away, this may be a read error. V gene TRBV28 combines with J gene TRBJ2-5; TRBD2 agrees at 8 bases. This CDR3 comprises 15 residues. The trim removed 4 bases at V and 5 bases at J, leaving 9 bases unmatched. Germline assignment: CDR1 MDHEN and CDR2 SYDVKM. CDR3 amino acids: CASSSQRGGVETQYF. The CDR3 DNA sequence: TGTGCCAGCAGTTCCCAACGGGGGGGAGTGGAGACCCAGTACTTC. Full variable domain (remainder filled in from reference TRBV28 and TRBJ2-5): DVKVTQSSRYLVKRTGEKVFLECVQDMDHENMFWYRQDPGLGLRLIYFSYDVKMKEKGDIPEGYSVSREKKERFSLILESASTNQTSMYLCASSSQRGGVETQYFGPGTRLLVL.

Comment on this clonotype: Given a much more abundant clone one base away, this may be a read error. V and J are TRBV19 and TRBJ2-1, with 11 bases aligning to TRBD2. The V and J ends lost 2 bases and 6 bases, in that order; junction bases with no gene match: 6. The CDR3 consists of 16 residues. Germline V gene lookup returns CDR1 LNHDA and CDR2 SQIVND (reference sequence). CDR3 loop: CASSIIAGGPANEQFF. As DNA, the CDR3 is TGTGCCAGTAGTATAATAGCGGGAGGGCCCGCCAATGAGCAGTTCTTC.

This clonotype has a handful of counts. V usage is TRBV7-2 and J usage is TRBJ2-7, with D possibly being TRBD2 (5 bases). V was clipped by 4 bases and J by 3 bases, with 7 bases between them. The germline CDR1 and CDR2 sequences are SGHTA and FQGNSA. The CDR3 extends over 12 amino acids. CDR3 loop: CASSSGIYEQYF. CDR3 in DNA: TGTGCCAGCAGCTCCGGGATCTACGAGCAGTACTTC.

The V call is TRBV6-6, the J call TRBJ1-5; no firm D call. The CDR3 extends over 12 amino acids. Germline V gene lookup returns CDR1 MNHNY and CDR2 SVGAGI (reference sequence). Trimming stripped 4 bases from V and 4 bases from J, with 5 bases between. The CDR3 sequence: CASSFINQPQHF. The CDR3 nucleotides are TGTGCCAGCAGTTTCATAAATCAGCCCCAGCATTTT.

This clonotype appeared once. The V call is TRBV6-2 or TRBV6-3, the J call TRBJ2-6; D is uncertain. The CDR3 contains 16 residues. The germline gives CDR1 MNHEY, CDR2 SVGEGT. Trimming cost V 0 bases and J 0 bases, with 6 bases left between them. CDR3 loop: CASSYSIRSGANVLTF. The CDR3 nucleotides read TGTGCCAGCAGTTACTCCATCCGCTCTGGGGCCAACGTCCTGACTTTC.

This clonotype was observed at least ten times. This chain connects TRBV23-1 to TRBJ2-2, with D perhaps TRBD1 or TRBD2 (5 bases each). TRBV23-1 falls under the ORF class, with uncertain function. Trimming took off 0 bases at V and 2 bases at J, with 10 bases between the two ends. The CDR3 has 16 amino acids. The CDR3 DNA reads TGCGCCAGCAGTCAATCCGGGACGGGCAACACCGGGGAGCTGTTTTTT. Residues: CASSQSGTGNTGELFF.

This clonotype appeared a single time. The chain has TRBV28 and TRBJ2-3, with a possible D match to TRBD1 (6 bases). Trimming shortened V by 5 bases and J by 2 bases, and 17 bases separated the two germline ends. Germline loops: CDR1 MDHEN, CDR2 SYDVKM. This CDR3 contains 16 residues. The CDR3 sequence: CASSPSTGSITDTQYF. The DNA for the CDR3 is TGTGCCAGCAGTCCCTCGACAGGTTCAATCACAGATACGCAGTATTTT.

The V and J genes are TRBV7-9 and TRBJ2-1; TRBD1 agrees at 8 bases. The V and J ends lost 5 bases and 5 bases, in that order; junction bases with no gene match: 11. The CDR3 has 16 amino acids. Germline V gene sequence: CDR1 SEHNR, CDR2 FQNEAQ (reference sequence). As DNA, the CDR3 is TGTGCCAGCAGCCCCTTATGGGACAGGAGCGACAATGAGCAGTTCTTC. Amino acids: CASSPLWDRSDNEQFF.

This clonotype has a handful of counts. The chain has TRBV5-1 and TRBJ1-1, with 8 nucleotides matching TRBD1. V lost 5 bases to trimming and J lost 4 bases; unmatched junction nucleotides: 4. Germline CDR1 is SGHRS and CDR2 is YFSETQ. The CDR3 has 13 residues. The CDR3 reads CASRPDRGTEAFF. The CDR3 DNA reads TGCGCCAGCAGACCCGACAGGGGCACTGAAGCTTTCTTT.

The CDR3 nucleotides are TGCAGTGCAAAAACAGGGGGTGAAACTGAAGCTTTCTTT. Translating gives CSAKTGGETEAFF. The chain employs TRBV20-1 and TRBJ1-1, with TRBD1 matching 8 bases. The CDR3 contains 13 residues. Germline CDR1 reads DFQATT; CDR2 reads SNEGSKA (reference sequence). The junction had 8 bases not matched to a gene; V was cut back by 6 bases and J by 5 bases.

This clonotype was observed at least ten times. The chain has TRBV2 and TRBJ2-2, with D possibly being TRBD1 (6 bases). With 10 bases removed from V and 0 bases from J, the gap between germline ends came to 12 bases. This CDR3 contains 14 residues. CDR1 and CDR2 from the germline V gene are SNHLY and FYNNEI. The CDR3 DNA is TGTGCCACCACCGGGACACCGAACACCGGGGAGCTGTTTTTT. It encodes CATTGTPNTGELFF.

The chain joins TRBV7-6 to TRBJ2-3; D gene uncertain. The J call is uncertain, as TRBJ1-5 better fits the DNA end. CDR1 and CDR2 (germline): SGHVS, FNYEAQ. The CDR3 covers 15 residues. The chain's CDR3 is CASSFQASGTATQHF. DNA for the CDR3: TGTGCCAGCAGCTTTCAGGCTAGCGGCACAGCTACGCAGCATTTT.

This clonotype has at least ten counts. The rearrangement uses TRBV19 and TRBJ2-7; D is unresolved. Per germline, CDR1 LNHDA and CDR2 SQIVND (reference sequence). The CDR3 length is 14 residues. With 3 bases removed from V and 1 base from J, the gap between germline ends came to 10 bases. Written as DNA, the CDR3 is TGTGCCAGTAGTATTTTCAAGGGATCCTACGAGCAGTACTTC. It specifies CASSIFKGSYEQYF.